Below are 23 T cell receptor beta chains sequenced from a single sample in a study of graft-versus-host responses after intestinal transplantation. Sequenced by immunoSEQ multiplex PCR; TCRdb stores in-frame clones only, minus some. The data show 9,500 to 10,000 clones, 78% seen once. Graft samples were processed, releasing intraepithelial and lamina propria lymphocytes. The material was ileum tissue, obtained roughly 530 days after intestinal transplant. The source of these receptors is a human patient who received an intestinal transplant, so some T cells may come from the graft donor.

The CDR3, as DNA: TGTGCCAGCAGTGTAGGGAAGCAGTTCTTC. It is translated as CASSVGKQFF. V usage is TRBV25-1 and J usage is TRBJ2-1; D gene uncertain. This CDR3 spans 10 amino acids. V was cut by 4 bases and J by 11 bases, with 6 bases left in between. Germline values: CDR1 MGHDK, CDR2 SYGVNS.

The rearrangement links TRBV27 to TRBJ2-5; a possible D gene is TRBD2 (6 bases). The end of the DNA fits TRBJ2-7 better, so the J call may be wrong. CDR3 length equals 15 residues. Germline CDR1 and CDR2: MNHEY and SMNVEV (reference sequence). The CDR3 DNA follows: TGTGCCAGCAGTTATTCGGGAGTGTTGTTCTACGAGCAGTACTTC. Amino acid sequence: CASSYSGVLFYEQYF.

This clone came up a few times. V gene TRBV6-6 combines with J gene TRBJ1-1; no clear D gene. The CDR3 is made up of 14 amino acids. V lost 0 bases, J lost 1 base, and 6 bases lay in between. CDR1 is MNHNY and CDR2 is SVGAGI in the germline V gene (reference sequence). The CDR3 is CASSYSIANTEAFF. The CDR3 DNA is TGTGCCAGCAGTTACTCGATCGCGAACACTGAAGCTTTCTTT.

This chain uses TRBV7-2 with TRBJ2-7; D not resolved. The CDR3 extends over 13 amino acids. Germline-derived CDR1 and CDR2 are SGHTA and FQGNSA. Trimming cost V 2 bases and J 4 bases, with 9 bases left between them. CDR3 DNA: TGTGCCAGCAGCTTATGGGTAGGGTACGAGCAGTACTTC. Translating it yields CASSLWVGYEQYF.

The chain recombines TRBV11-2 with TRBJ2-7, with 7 positions matching TRBD1. The CDR3 has 15 amino acids. Germline trimming cut 5 bases from V and 0 bases from J; bases unmatched to any gene: 7. Germline V gene data show CDR1 as SGHAT and CDR2 as FQNNGV. This CDR3 reads CASSPRQGPSYEQYF. The CDR3 DNA reads as TGTGCCAGCAGCCCGCGACAGGGCCCCTCCTACGAGCAGTACTTC.

This chain joins TRBV4-3 and TRBJ2-2; possibly TRBD2 for D (6 bases). The CDR3 runs 14 residues. The V gene's germline CDR1 is LGHNA and CDR2 YSLEER. V dropped 6 bases and J dropped 7 bases, with 15 bases sitting between them. The CDR3 is CASRRRVKGGELFF. CDR3 coding DNA: TGCGCCAGCAGAAGGAGGGTTAAAGGCGGGGAGCTGTTTTTT.

This chain joins TRBV28 and TRBJ2-5; D is perhaps TRBD2 (5 bases). The assigned J gene may be wrong: the sequence end matches TRBJ2-7 better. The germline V gene has CDR1 MDHEN and CDR2 SYDVKM. This CDR3 region has 14 residues. The CDR3, as DNA: TGTGCCAGCAGTTTTGGACTCGATGACTACGAGCAGTACTTC. Its protein is CASSFGLDDYEQYF.

This chain connects TRBV7-8 to TRBJ2-7, with 11 bases matching TRBD2. J was trimmed by 7 bases and V by 0 bases; bases with no gene match: 5. Germline V gives CDR1 SGHVS, CDR2 FQNEAQ. The CDR3 runs 15 residues. The CDR3 DNA reads as TGTGCCAGCAGCTTAGCACTAGCGGGAGTGCGGGAGCAGTACTTC. It yields the protein CASSLALAGVREQYF.

With respect to this clone: Relative to the germline gene, one junction end is altered; a read error may explain this. The rearrangement links TRBV6-6 to TRBJ1-6; D is undetermined. CDR3 length equals 16 residues. Looked up from germline, CDR1 is MNHNY and CDR2 is SVGAGI (reference sequence). The CDR3 coding sequence is TGTGCCAGCAGTTACGCCGGGTCCATGATTAATTCGCCCCTCCACTTT. Residues: CASSYAGSMINSPLHF.

V gene TRBV7-6 combines with J gene TRBJ2-7; the D gene is possibly TRBD1 (6 bases). CDR1 is SGHVS, CDR2 FNYEAQ, per germline. The V gene lost 5 bases and the J gene lost 12 bases, with 14 bases spanning the gap. The CDR3 spans 11 residues. The CDR3 sequence: CASSLGDRWYF. The CDR3 DNA reads TGTGCCAGCAGCCTCGGCGACAGGTGGTACTTC.

The V call is TRBV30, the J call TRBJ1-2; weak D call: TRBD1 (6 bases). Trimming pared 5 bases from V and 5 bases from J, leaving 12 bases between. There are 12 residues in the CDR3. The germline V gene encodes CDR1 GTSNPN and CDR2 SVGIG (reference sequence). DNA of the CDR3: TGTGCCTGGGAGTTTGGACAGTATGGCTACACCTTC. Translated, it gives CAWEFGQYGYTF.

The chain employs TRBV7-9 and TRBJ2-1; 7 bases align to TRBD2. The trim removed 5 bases at V and 10 bases at J, leaving 8 bases unmatched. This CDR3 comprises 13 residues. Germline V gene sequence: CDR1 SEHNR, CDR2 FQNEAQ (reference sequence). CDR3 region: CASSPVRRGEQFF. CDR3 in DNA: TGTGCCAGCAGCCCAGTTCGGCGGGGGGAGCAGTTCTTC.

The chain employs TRBV9 and TRBJ2-1; TRBD2 agrees at 9 bases. V lost 3 bases, J lost 3 bases, and 4 bases stayed unmatched. Germline V gives CDR1 SGDLS, CDR2 YYNGEE. The CDR3 contains 15 residues. This chain's CDR3 is CASSARLADYNEQFF. Here the CDR3 DNA reads TGTGCCAGCAGCGCCCGACTAGCGGACTACAATGAGCAGTTCTTC. Filled out from reference TRBV9 and TRBJ2-1, the complete variable domain reads DSGVTQTPKHLITATGQRVTLRCSPRSGDLSVYWYQQSLDQGLQFLIQYYNGEERAKGNILERFSAQQFPDLHSELNLSSLELGDSALYFCASSARLADYNEQFFGPGTRLTVL.

The chain has TRBV5-1 and TRBJ2-3, with unresolved D. Per germline, CDR1 SGHRS and CDR2 YFSETQ. V lost 0 bases and J lost 2, with 4 bases in between. The CDR3 is 13 amino acids. This chain's CDR3 is CASSLDFTDTQYF. The CDR3 nucleotides read TGCGCCAGCAGCTTGGACTTCACAGATACGCAGTATTTT.

The J gene is TRBJ1-2, the V gene TRBV7-6; D possibly corresponds to TRBD1 (6 bases). The CDR3 sequence is 14 residues long. Trimming removed 10 bases at V and 4 bases at J, with 19 bases between. Germline lookup yields CDR1 SGHVS and CDR2 FNYEAQ. CDR3 bases: TGTGCCACGGAGCATGGGGGGCTGCTCTATGGCTACACCTTC. This codes for CATEHGGLLYGYTF.

This chain connects TRBV9 to TRBJ1-2; tentative D call: TRBD1 (6 bases). There are 14 residues in the CDR3. Looked up from germline, CDR1 is SGDLS and CDR2 is YYNGEE. Trimming cost V 3 bases and J 4 bases, with 13 bases left between them. The CDR3 sequence: CASSATGRAYGYTF. Here the CDR3 DNA reads TGTGCCAGCAGCGCAACAGGGCGGGCCTATGGCTACACCTTC.

Worth noting for this clone: One end of the junction does not line up with germline, which may come from a read error. This specimen includes other DNA sequences encoding the same CDR3. The J gene is TRBJ1-1, the V gene TRBV6-5; D remains unclear. Germline CDR1 and CDR2: MNHEY and SVGAGI. This CDR3 has 13 amino acids. The CDR3 spells CASRKSLNTEAFF. As DNA, the CDR3 is TGCGCCAGCAGAAAAAGCCTGAACACTGAAGCTTTCTTT.

The chain uses TRBV7-9 and TRBJ2-7; 7 positions match TRBD1. The germline V gene has CDR1 SEHNR and CDR2 FQNEAQ (reference sequence). The ends lost 3 bases at V and 5 bases at J; junction bases unmatched: 4. The CDR3 consists of 13 residues. CDR3 coding DNA: TGTGCCAGCAGCTTCGACAGGGACCACGAGCAGTACTTC. Its protein product is CASSFDRDHEQYF.

The chain links TRBV4-1 to TRBJ2-5; D might be TRBD1 (5 bases). The DNA end is more similar to TRBJ2-7, so the J call may be wrong. The CDR3 sequence is 15 residues long. Germline V lookup: CDR1 MGHRA, CDR2 YSYEKL. The CDR3 sequence: CASSQGSRAQDEQYF. In DNA form, the CDR3 reads TGCGCCAGCAGCCAAGGGTCCAGGGCCCAGGACGAGCAGTACTTC.

In this sample, this clone turned up a few times. V is TRBV5-1 and J is TRBJ2-7, with D hard to call. Germline-derived CDR1 and CDR2 are SGHRS and YFSETQ. The CDR3 consists of 13 residues. The V and J ends lost 0 bases and 3 bases respectively, with 7 bases between them. The CDR3 sequence: CASSLGQNYEQYF. The CDR3 DNA follows: TGCGCCAGCAGCTTGGGACAAAACTACGAGCAGTACTTC. The entire variable domain, with the rest obtained from reference TRBV5-1 and TRBJ2-7, is as follows: KAGVTQTPRYLIKTRGQQVTLSCSPISGHRSVSWYQQTPGQGLQFLFEYFSETQRNKGNFPGRFSGRQFSNSRSEMNVSTLELGDSALYLCASSLGQNYEQYFGPGTRLTVT.

V usage is TRBV27 and J usage is TRBJ2-3; 9 bases are a match to TRBD1. CDR3 length equals 16 residues. The germline CDR1 and CDR2 sequences are MNHEY and SMNVEV (reference sequence). V shed 5 bases and J 7 bases; nucleotides not matched to a gene: 13. In DNA, the CDR3 is TGTGCCAGCAGTGCGAACCGGGACAGGGAGGCAAATACGCAGTATTTT. Residues: CASSANRDREANTQYF.

The rearrangement links TRBV4-2 to TRBJ1-2; TRBD1 aligns across 9 bases. This CDR3 contains 12 residues. The V and J ends lost 4 bases and 10 bases, in that order; junction bases with no gene match: 4. Germline CDR1 LGHNA, CDR2 YNFKEQ. The CDR3 loop is CASSPRQGDYTF. CDR3 in DNA: TGTGCCAGCAGCCCTAGACAGGGGGACTACACCTTC.

The rearrangement joins TRBV11-2 to TRBJ2-2; D ambiguous. Germline assignment: CDR1 SGHAT and CDR2 FQNNGV. The CDR3 consists of 16 residues. Trimming took 3 bases from V and 1 from J, leaving 12 bases between them. The CDR3 bases are TGTGCCAGCAGCTTGTTTAGGGCTCTGAACACCGGGGAGCTGTTTTTT. It encodes CASSLFRALNTGELFF.